The present T cell receptor (beta chain) was sequenced within a study of T cell responses to AZD1222 COVID-19 vaccine. Study-wide findings and caveats: Repertoires were sampled only after the peak T cell response. A mostly white British donor set with more females was recruited, and clonal diversity was possibly underestimated.

Looked up from germline, CDR1 is SGHDT and CDR2 is YYEEEE. J was trimmed by 3 bases and V by 4 bases; bases with no gene match: 5. CDR3 length: 14 residues. Comment on this clone: Its antigen is not identified.

Using immunoSEQ multiplex PCR, the repertoire was profiled, and TCRdb retains in-frame clones only, with some absent. The sample yields 150,000 or so clones, just over 90% seen once. The chain recombines TRBV5-6 with TRBJ1-2; 8 positions agree with TRBD1. Sequenced here: peripheral blood, sampled on day 0 of AZD1222 vaccination. The source is an adult in good health. The DNA for the CDR3 is TGTGCCAGCAGCCCCCTGGACAGGGACTATGGCTACACCTTC. It encodes CASSPLDRDYGYTF.